The 14 T cell receptor beta chains below were found in one sample sequenced in a study of breast tumors, draining lymph nodes, adjacent tissues. Axillary draining lymph nodes of breast cancer patients supplied the node samples. TCRdb re-called the multiplex PCR reads through MiXCR, storing one row per CDR3 protein. The sample has 200,000 or so distinct CDR3 sequences, approximately 30% seen once. Sequencing was done on a sample of axillary lymph node tissue. The receptors come from a female donor with breast cancer. Some clones in this sample may be carry-over from other donors' samples.

At least ten counts were recorded for this clonotype. V gene TRBV6-5 combines with J gene TRBJ2-2; unclear D gene. From germline, CDR1 is MNHEY and CDR2 SVGAGI. CDR3 length equals 12 residues. V lost 2 bases, J lost 6 bases, and 4 bases lay in between. DNA for the CDR3: TGTGCCAGCAGTTACGGCCCCGGGGAGCTGTTTTTT. Translating gives CASSYGPGELFF.

This clonotype showed up many times. The chain's CDR3 is CASSDNLVAGAAGELFF. The CDR3 DNA reads as TGTGCCAGCAGCGATAATCTCGTAGCGGGAGCGGCCGGGGAGCTGTTTTTT. The chain recombines TRBV7-2 with TRBJ2-2, with 9 nucleotides matching TRBD2. Unmatched junction bases numbered 13, after V lost 5 bases and J lost 6 bases. CDR3 length: 17 residues. Germline lookup yields CDR1 SGHTA and CDR2 FQGNSA.

This clonotype has a count of ten or more. V gene TRBV12-3 or TRBV12-4 combines with J gene TRBJ2-5, with D possibly matching TRBD1 (6 bases). Trimming left V 5 bases short and J 1 base short, with 11 bases between. This CDR3 contains 14 residues. In DNA form, the CDR3 reads TGTGCCAGCAGTGGACGCAGGGGCCAAGAGACCCAGTACTTC. Translating gives CASSGRRGQETQYF.

On this clonotype itself: This may come from a read error, since a much larger clone is one base off. V is TRBV20-1 and J is TRBJ1-2; a weak D match, TRBD1 (5 bases). The V gene's germline CDR1 is DFQATT and CDR2 SNEGSKA (reference sequence). This CDR3 contains 12 residues. The CDR3: CSARQDTYGCTF. The CDR3 nucleotides are TGCAGTGCTAGACAGGACACCTATGGCTGCACCTTC.

In this sample, this clonotype turned up many times. The chain links TRBV5-1 to TRBJ2-3, with D tentatively TRBD1 (6 bases). The V gene's germline CDR1 is SGHRS and CDR2 YFSETQ. The V gene lost 10 bases and the J gene lost 2 bases, with 17 bases spanning the gap. The CDR3 is made up of 14 amino acids. DNA of the CDR3: TGCGCCTCGACAGGAGAGCGATTCACAGATACGCAGTATTTT. Amino acids: CASTGERFTDTQYF.

This clonotype was detected ten times or more. V is TRBV30 and J is TRBJ1-2; 10 bases line up with TRBD1. Trimming took 4 bases from V and 8 from J; bases not matched to a gene: 10. Germline V gene sequence: CDR1 GTSNPN, CDR2 SVGIG (reference sequence). The CDR3 contains 14 residues. The CDR3 loop is CAWTMTGGEGGYTF. Written as DNA, the CDR3 is TGTGCCTGGACTATGACAGGGGGCGAAGGGGGCTACACCTTC.

This chain uses TRBV6-2 or TRBV6-3 with TRBJ2-7; possibly TRBD2 for D (5 bases). The germline V gene has CDR1 MNHEY and CDR2 SVGEGT. V dropped 5 bases and J dropped 4 bases, with 18 bases sitting between them. There are 15 residues in the CDR3. CDR3 loop: CASSPPEGGLYEQYF. Here the CDR3 DNA reads TGTGCCAGCAGTCCCCCCGAGGGCGGACTGTACGAGCAGTACTTC.

This clonotype was detected a few times. Since a much larger clone is just one base distant, this may be a read error. This chain uses TRBV6-6 with TRBJ2-5; 10 bases are a match to TRBD1. The CDR3 is 17 amino acids. The germline V gene has CDR1 MNHNY and CDR2 SVGAGI (reference sequence). The J segment lost 9 bases and the V segment lost 4 bases, leaving 17 bases of the junction unmatched. The CDR3 loop reads CASSSSRTGGSWEAQYF. The CDR3 bases are TGTGCCAGCAGTTCATCACGGACAGGGGGGTCCTGGGAGGCCCAGTACTTC.

Note on this clonotype: A much larger clone differs by one base, so this may be a read error. DNA for the CDR3: TGTGCCAGCAGGATCCGGGGGGCTAACTATGGCTACACCTTC. As protein: CASRIRGANYGYTF. The chain recombines TRBV6-5 with TRBJ1-2; weak D call: TRBD1 (5 bases). This CDR3 has 14 residues. Deletions cut 6 bases from V and 0 bases from J, with 11 bases between. CDR1 and CDR2 (germline): MNHEY, SVGAGI.

This clonotype came up many times. The rearrangement uses TRBV20-1 and TRBJ1-6; D gene ambiguous. This CDR3 is 15 amino acids long. V dropped 0 bases and J dropped 7 bases, with 13 bases sitting between them. From germline, CDR1 is DFQATT and CDR2 SNEGSKA (reference sequence). The CDR3 bases are TGCAGTGCTAGAGATATCCCGGACCCAAATTCACCCCTCCACTTT. Translated: CSARDIPDPNSPLHF.

This clonotype was seen at least ten times. The CDR3 region is CSVREGNIQYF. Here the CDR3 DNA reads TGCAGCGTTCGAGAGGGGAACATTCAGTACTTC. V and J are TRBV29-1 and TRBJ2-4; possibly TRBD1 or TRBD2 for D (5 bases each). V dropped 5 bases and J dropped 7 bases, with 9 bases sitting between them. The germline V gene encodes CDR1 SQVTM and CDR2 ANQGSEA. The CDR3 runs 11 residues.

The chain has TRBV6-4 and TRBJ1-4, with 7 bases matching TRBD1. Germline V CDR1 and CDR2: MRHNA, SNTAGT. This CDR3 spans 16 amino acids. J was trimmed by 4 bases and V by 4 bases; bases with no gene match: 9. CDR3 in DNA: TGTGCCAGCAGTGGCAGAACGGGACAGTTTAATGAAAAACTGTTTTTT. Its translation: CASSGRTGQFNEKLFF.

This chain joins TRBV10-3 and TRBJ2-2; 10 bases are a match to TRBD1. Germline V CDR1 and CDR2: ENHRY, SYGVKD. The CDR3 length is 16 residues. J was trimmed by 2 bases and V by 8 bases; bases with no gene match: 8. The CDR3 coding sequence is TGTGCCATCCGACCCGGACAGGGGGGCAACACCGGGGAGCTGTTTTTT. Protein sequence: CAIRPGQGGNTGELFF.

In the case of this clonotype: A much larger clone is a single base away; this may be a read error. The V call is TRBV6-5, the J call TRBJ2-1, with TRBD1 identical over 8 bases. Germline CDR1 reads MNHEY; CDR2 reads SVGAGI. CDR3 size: 15 residues. CDR3: CASSYLGQGYNVQFF. The CDR3 DNA follows: TGTGCCAGCAGTTACTTAGGACAGGGCTACAATGTGCAGTTCTTC.